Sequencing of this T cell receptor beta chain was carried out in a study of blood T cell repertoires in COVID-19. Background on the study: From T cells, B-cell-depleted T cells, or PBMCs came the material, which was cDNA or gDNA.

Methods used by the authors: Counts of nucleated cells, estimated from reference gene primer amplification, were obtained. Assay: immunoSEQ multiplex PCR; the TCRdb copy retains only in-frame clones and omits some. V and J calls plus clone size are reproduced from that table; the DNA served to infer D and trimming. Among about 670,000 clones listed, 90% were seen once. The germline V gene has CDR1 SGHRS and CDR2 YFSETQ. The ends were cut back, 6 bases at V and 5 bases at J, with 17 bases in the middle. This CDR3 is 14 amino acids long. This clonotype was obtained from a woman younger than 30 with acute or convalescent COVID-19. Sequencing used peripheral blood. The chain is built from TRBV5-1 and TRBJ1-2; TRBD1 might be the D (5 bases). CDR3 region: CASIIETVQYGYTF. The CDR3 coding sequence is TGCGCCAGCATTATTGAGACAGTCCAGTATGGCTACACCTTC.